This TCR beta chain was identified in a study of blood T cell repertoires in COVID-19. Looking at the study overall: The cDNA or gDNA used as material had been derived from T cells, B-cell-depleted T cells, or PBMCs.

Clones were sequenced by immunoSEQ multiplex PCR, and TCRdb holds only the in-frame ones, with some missing. The sample shows roughly 76,000 clones, around 70% of them seen only once. The V and J ends lost 5 bases and 4 bases respectively, with 11 bases between them. The CDR3 covers 14 residues. Germline CDR1 is MNHEY and CDR2 is SVGEGT. The chain joins TRBV6-2 or TRBV6-3 to TRBJ2-2; D is possibly TRBD2 (5 bases). This TCR was sampled from a man aged 65 to 85 with acute or convalescent COVID-19. Sequenced input: peripheral blood. CDR3: CASSPRSGTGELFF. As DNA, the CDR3 is TGTGCCAGCAGTCCCCGGAGCGGCACCGGGGAGCTGTTTTTT.